This TCR beta chain was sequenced for a study of blood T cells in healthy people across ages. Study-level information: About one barcoded beta molecule was captured per two T cells (by template switching).

It was with a sample-barcoded 5' primer and a J-beta primer mix that a second PCR of roughly 6 to 12 cycles was run. Every cDNA molecule carried a tag from a template-switch adaptor bearing 12 random nucleotides. TCRdb used MiXCR to reprocess the 5' RACE reads, holding one entry per CDR3 protein. The sample lists 980,000 or so distinct CDR3 sequences, roughly 48% occurring once. Looked up from germline, CDR1 is LGHDT and CDR2 is YNNKEL (reference sequence). The CDR3 contains 18 residues. Trimming removed 3 bases from V and 8 bases from J; junction bases left unmatched: 20. This TCR was sampled from a young man in good health. Sequencing was carried out using blood. V and J are TRBV3-1 and TRBJ1-2; 8 nucleotides agree with TRBD1. This CDR3 is CASSQTPTGTGGGNGYTF. The CDR3 DNA follows: TGTGCCAGCAGCCAGACCCCAACCGGGACAGGAGGGGGTAACGGCTACACCTTC.